These T cell receptor beta chains were read from a single sample in a study of technical replicates of blood from several donors. Libraries were prepared by immunoSEQ multiplex PCR; TCRdb keeps only in-frame clonotypes and omits some of them. The repertoire holds roughly 100,000 clones, with approximately 94% as singletons. What was sequenced was T cells isolated from PBMCs. These receptor sequences come from a human donor in good health. The CDR3 runs from the conserved cysteine through the conserved F or W. D genes are given only for firm matches. Only some rows state a clone size, as once, few, many or a class for expanded clones.

D,size,J,V,DNA,CDR3
NA,NA,TRBJ2-5,TRBV7-9,TGTGCCAGCACCCTCCAAGACAGGCTACAAGAGACCCAGTACTTC,CASTLQDRLQETQYF
NA,NA,TRBJ2-7,TRBV7-9,TGTGCCAGCAGCTCCAGACATCACGAGCAGTACTTC,CASSSRHHEQYF
TRBD2,NA,TRBJ2-1,TRBV19,TGTGCCAGTAGTACCAATACCGGGACTAGCAATGAGCAGTTCTTC,CASSTNTGTSNEQFF
NA,NA,TRBJ2-2,TRBV10-3,TGTGCCATCAGTGATTCGCGGGGTAAGGGGCAAGATACCGGGGAGCTGTTTTTT,CAISDSRGKGQDTGELFF
NA,NA,TRBJ2-1,TRBV6-6,TGTGCCAGCAGTTACCCAGCCGCGGGGTCCCGGTGGCAGTTCTTC,CASSYPAAGSRWQFF
NA,NA,TRBJ2-7,TRBV7-9,TGTGCCAGCAGCCCGACAGGACGGTACTACGAGCAGTACTTC,CASSPTGRYYEQYF
NA,NA,TRBJ2-1,TRBV7-9,TGTGCCAGCAGCTTGGGGGGAAGATCGGGTGGTGAGCAGTTCTTC,CASSLGGRSGGEQFF
NA,NA,TRBJ1-2,TRBV6-5,TGTGCCAGCAGTTACGGGCTAAATTCTAACTATGGCTACACCTTC,CASSYGLNSNYGYTF
NA,NA,TRBJ2-1,TRBV7-3,TGTGCCAGCAGCTTAACCCCAAGCCCCTACAATGAGCAGTTCTTC,CASSLTPSPYNEQFF
TRBD1,NA,TRBJ1-6,TRBV30,TGTGCCTGGAGGACAGGGGGCAATGATTCACCCCTCCACTTT,CAWRTGGNDSPLHF
NA,NA,TRBJ2-7,TRBV2,TGTGCCAGCACTACTCGGACAGTCTACGAGCAGTACTTC,CASTTRTVYEQYF
NA,NA,TRBJ1-1,TRBV2,TGTGCCAGCAGTGAGGAGGTTGGCACTGAAGCTTTCTTT,CASSEEVGTEAFF
TRBD1,NA,TRBJ1-2,TRBV6-1,TGTGCCAGCATAGGACAGGGAAATGACTATGGCTACACCTTC,CASIGQGNDYGYTF
NA,NA,TRBJ1-5,TRBV12-2,TGTGCAAGTCGCTCCAAACAGGGCCAGCCCCAGCATTTT,CASRSKQGQPQHF
NA,NA,TRBJ1-2,TRBV21-1,TGTGCCAGCAGCAACAATGGCTACACCTTC,CASSNNGYTF
NA,NA,TRBJ1-2,TRBV27,TGTGCCAGCAGTTCCCCCAGGGGCGGTGGCTACACCTTC,CASSSPRGGGYTF
TRBD1,NA,TRBJ2-7,TRBV7-8,TGTGCCAGCAGGTCGCCCAAACAGGGGGCGGGCGAGCAGTACTTC,CASRSPKQGAGEQYF
NA,NA,TRBJ1-3,TRBV9,TGTGCCAGCAGCGTAGACAGCATCTCTGGAAACACCATATATTTT,CASSVDSISGNTIYF
NA,NA,TRBJ2-7,TRBV29-1,TGCAGCGTCCAGGGGTCCTCCTACGAGCAGTACTTC,CSVQGSSYEQYF
NA,NA,TRBJ1-1,TRBV13,TGTGCCAGCAGCCAGGAGAGTAGGGGCACTGAAGCTTTCTTT,CASSQESRGTEAFF
NA,NA,TRBJ1-1,TRBV5-4,TGTGCCAGCAGTTTGTCCATGGGAGGGGCCAACTCTGAAGCTTTCTTT,CASSLSMGGANSEAFF
NA,NA,TRBJ2-1,TRBV6-1,TGTGCCGGTCGGGGAGACATTGAGCAGTTCTTC,CAGRGDIEQFF
NA,once,TRBJ1-5,TRBV19,TGTGCCAGTAACGACTGGAGCAATCAGCCCCAGCATTTT,CASNDWSNQPQHF
NA,NA,TRBJ1-2,TRBV7-9,TGTGCCAGCAGACCCACCGGGGACTATGGCTACACCTTC,CASRPTGDYGYTF
TRBD2,NA,TRBJ2-1,TRBV28,TGTGCCAGCAGTCAAGTCGGACTAGCGGCCAGCTCCTACAATGAGCAGTTCTTC,CASSQVGLAASSYNEQFF
TRBD1,NA,TRBJ1-6,TRBV30,TGTGCCTCTACCGACAGGGGTGATTCACCCCTCCACTTT,CASTDRGDSPLHF
TRBD2,once,TRBJ2-7,TRBV28,TGTGCCAGCAGTTACCCTCTTCGGTACTCGGCTCTTGCGGGAGGTTCGGACGAGCAGTACTTC,CASSYPLRYSALAGGSDEQYF
TRBD2,NA,TRBJ2-1,TRBV6-5,TGTGCCAGCAGTTACTCGATCGGGGGGGCCATGAATGAGCAGTTCTTC,CASSYSIGGAMNEQFF
NA,NA,TRBJ2-1,TRBV5-1,TGCGCCAGCAGCTTGGACAGCAATGAGCAGTTCTTC,CASSLDSNEQFF
TRBD1,NA,TRBJ1-4,TRBV27,TGTGCCAGCAGTCCAACCGGGACAGGTTTTGAAAAACTGTTTTTT,CASSPTGTGFEKLFF
NA,NA,TRBJ2-7,TRBV7-8,TGTGCCAGCAGCATCGACAGGACCTCCTACGAGCAGTACTTC,CASSIDRTSYEQYF
NA,NA,TRBJ1-4,TRBV6-1,TGTGCCAGCACCCCGAGGTCTAATGAAAAACTGTTTTTT,CASTPRSNEKLFF
NA,NA,TRBJ2-5,TRBV10-2,TGCGCCAGCAGGGGCCTGCGGGCGGCGGTACAAGAGACCCAGTACTTC,CASRGLRAAVQETQYF
NA,NA,TRBJ2-3,TRBV27,TGTGCCAGCAGTTTTATCAGCACAGATACGCAGTATTTT,CASSFISTDTQYF
TRBD2,NA,TRBJ2-1,TRBV5-1,TGCGCCAGCAGTCCCCCGACTAGCGGGGGGCCGACCTACAATGAGCAGTTCTTC,CASSPPTSGGPTYNEQFF
NA,few,TRBJ2-6,TRBV6-1,TGTGCCAGCAGGGCAGGCTCTGGGGCCAACGTCCTGACTTTC,CASRAGSGANVLTF
TRBD2,NA,TRBJ2-1,TRBV9,TGTGCCAGCAGCCCCCTAGCGGGGGGGTGGAATGAGCAGTTCTTC,CASSPLAGGWNEQFF
TRBD2,NA,TRBJ2-7,TRBV28,TGTGCCAGCAGTTTATCACTAGCGGGACAGCCTCTCTACGAGCAGTACTTC,CASSLSLAGQPLYEQYF